This T cell receptor beta chain was identified during a study of identical twins. This clonotype appeared a few times. The antigen remains unidentified. Germline assignment: CDR1 LGHNA and CDR2 YNFKEQ. This CDR3 contains 11 residues. V shed 0 bases and J shed 6 bases, with 3 bases lying between them. Findings and caveats of the study: Rather than following the same donors, the conclusions depended on cross-sectional statistical analysis.

Template switching supplied a universal primer site; unique molecular identifiers were carried on the cDNA. Via MiXCR, TCRdb re-called the 5' RACE reads, giving one row per CDR3 protein. This sample yields some 460,000 distinct CDR3 sequences, of which approximately 15% are seen a single time; around 0.57% belongs to the top ten. These data were also filed under a second study, of yellow fever vaccine responses in identical twins.

V gene TRBV4-2 combines with J gene TRBJ2-7; D gene ambiguous. The sample taken for sequencing was CD4+ T cells sorted from blood. This TCR derives from a woman aged 18-29 years in good health. This CDR3 reads CASSQDFEQYF. In DNA, the CDR3 is TGTGCCAGCAGCCAAGATTTCGAGCAGTACTTC.